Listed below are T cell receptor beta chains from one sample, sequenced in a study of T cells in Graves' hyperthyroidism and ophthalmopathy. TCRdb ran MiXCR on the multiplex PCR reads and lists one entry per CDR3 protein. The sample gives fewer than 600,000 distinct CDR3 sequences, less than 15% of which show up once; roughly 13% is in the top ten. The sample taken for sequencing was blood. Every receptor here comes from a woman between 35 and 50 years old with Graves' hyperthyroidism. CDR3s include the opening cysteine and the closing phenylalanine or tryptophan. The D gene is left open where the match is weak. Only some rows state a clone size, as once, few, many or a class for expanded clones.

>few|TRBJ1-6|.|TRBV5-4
TGTGCCAGCAGCTTGGGGGCAGGGGATTCACCCCTCCACTTT
CASSLGAGDSPLHF
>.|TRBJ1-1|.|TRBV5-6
TGTGCCAGCAGCTGGGACTCTGGAAGCACTGAAGCTTTCTTT
CASSWDSGSTEAFF
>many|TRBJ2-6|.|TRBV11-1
TGTGCCAGCAGCTTAGGGATTTGGGGTTCTGGGGCCAACGTCCTGACTTTC
CASSLGIWGSGANVLTF
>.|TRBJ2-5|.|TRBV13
TGTGCCAGCAGCCCCCAAGGCAGGAGCCTTCCGGAGACCCAGTACTTC
CASSPQGRSLPETQYF
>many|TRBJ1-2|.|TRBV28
TGTGCCAGCAGTGGACAGCGGATCTATGGCTACACCTTC
CASSGQRIYGYTF
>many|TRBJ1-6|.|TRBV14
TGTGCCAGCAGCCAAGATCCGGGAAGGGTTTCACCCCTCCACTTT
CASSQDPGRVSPLHF
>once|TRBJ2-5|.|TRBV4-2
TGTGCCAGCAGCCCCCGGGAAGCGGGAGAGACCCAGTACTTC
CASSPREAGETQYF
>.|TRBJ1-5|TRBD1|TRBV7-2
TGTGCCAGCAGCTTAGGGGCAGGGGGCGCCCAGCCCCAGCATTTT
CASSLGAGGAQPQHF
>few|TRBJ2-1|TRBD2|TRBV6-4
TGTGCCAGCAGTGAGACTAGCGGGAGTCGCAATGAGCAGTTCTTC
CASSETSGSRNEQFF
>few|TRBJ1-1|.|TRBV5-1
TGCGCCAGCAGCTTGGTACAGGACACTGAAGCTTTCTTT
CASSLVQDTEAFF
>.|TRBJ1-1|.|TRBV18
TGTGCCAGCCCACTAGGGAACACTGAAGCTTTCTTT
CASPLGNTEAFF
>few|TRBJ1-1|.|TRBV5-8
TGTGCCAGCAGTCCAACCACTGACAGTTTTGGAGCTTTCTTT
CASSPTTDSFGAFF
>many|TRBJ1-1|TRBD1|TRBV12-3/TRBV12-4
TGTGCCAGCAGTTTAAGCGGGACAGCCACTGAAGCTTTCTTT
CASSLSGTATEAFF
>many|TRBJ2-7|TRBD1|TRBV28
TGTGCCAGCAGTTTTTTCGTCACAGGGGTAGCCGACGAGCAGTACTTC
CASSFFVTGVADEQYF
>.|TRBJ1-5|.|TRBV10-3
TGTGCCATCAGTGGGGGTGGGGACAATCAGCCCCAGCATTTT
CAISGGGDNQPQHF
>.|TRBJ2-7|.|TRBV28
TGTGCCAGCAGTTTGCTCGAGCAGTCCTACGAGCAGTACTTC
CASSLLEQSYEQYF
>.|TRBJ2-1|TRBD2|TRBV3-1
TGTGCCGCCCTAAATAGCGGGAGGAATGAGCAGTTCTTC
CAALNSGRNEQFF
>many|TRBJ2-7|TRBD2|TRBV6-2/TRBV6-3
TGTGCCAGCACCGCCAGGACTAGCGGGAACTACGAGCAGTACTTC
CASTARTSGNYEQYF
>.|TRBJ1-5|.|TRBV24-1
TGTGCCACCAGTGATTCCCGGGCGGCGGGGAGCAATCAGCCCCAGCATTTT
CATSDSRAAGSNQPQHF
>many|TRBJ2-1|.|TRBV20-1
TGCAGTGCTAGAGCGGGAGAGTATGAGCAGTTCTTC
CSARAGEYEQFF
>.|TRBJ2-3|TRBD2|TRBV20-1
TGCAGTGCTAGGACTAGCGGTACTGTCACAGATACGCAGTATTTT
CSARTSGTVTDTQYF
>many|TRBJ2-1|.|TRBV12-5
TGTGCTAGTGCACCGGACGGGGTAAATGAGCAGTTCTTC
CASAPDGVNEQFF
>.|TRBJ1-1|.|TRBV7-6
TGTGCCAGCAGCATATTCTCGGGGGCTGGGAACACTGAAGCTTTCTTT
CASSIFSGAGNTEAFF
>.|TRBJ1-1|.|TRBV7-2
TGTGCCAGCAGCTTAGGGACACAGGCTGAAGCTTTCTTT
CASSLGTQAEAFF
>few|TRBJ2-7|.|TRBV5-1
TGCGCCAGCAGCCCACCGCCCTCAGACGAGCAGTACTTC
CASSPPPSDEQYF
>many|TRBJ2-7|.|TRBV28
TGTGCCAGCACAGCGCCCTACGAGCAGTACTTC
CASTAPYEQYF
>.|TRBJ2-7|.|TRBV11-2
TGTGCCAGCAGCGATCCGACCTACGAGCAGTACTTC
CASSDPTYEQYF
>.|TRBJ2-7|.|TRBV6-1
TGTGCCAGCATGACGACCGGCCCCTACGAGCAGTACTTC
CASMTTGPYEQYF
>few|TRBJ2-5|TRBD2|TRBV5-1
TGCGCCAGCAAGCGAGCGGGAGCGGTCGGAGAGACCCAGTACTTC
CASKRAGAVGETQYF
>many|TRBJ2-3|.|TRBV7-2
TGTGCCAGCAGCTTTCGTCGGGACGCAGATACGCAGTATTTT
CASSFRRDADTQYF
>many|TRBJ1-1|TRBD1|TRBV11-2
TGTGCCAGCAGACCGACAGGGGTGTTAACTGAAGCTTTCTTT
CASRPTGVLTEAFF
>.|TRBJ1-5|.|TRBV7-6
TGTGCCAGCAGCCCGCGTCGAGGGACCGATCTTCGTAGCAATCAGCCCCAGCATTTT
CASSPRRGTDLRSNQPQHF
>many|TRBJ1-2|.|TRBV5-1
TGCGCCAGCAGCTTGGCGGCGGGGGTCGACTATGGCTACACCTTC
CASSLAAGVDYGYTF
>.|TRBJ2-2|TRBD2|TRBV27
TGTGCCAGCAGTTCACACCCCGGGACTAGCGGGAGAAACACCGGGGAGCTGTTTTTT
CASSSHPGTSGRNTGELFF
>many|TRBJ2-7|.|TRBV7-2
TGTGCCAGCAGCTTTCGGCCACAGGGCGCCTACGAGCAGTACTTC
CASSFRPQGAYEQYF
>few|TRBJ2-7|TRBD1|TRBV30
TGTGCCTGGGGAAGGCGAAGAGACAGGGAGTTATACGAGCAGTACTTC
CAWGRRRDRELYEQYF
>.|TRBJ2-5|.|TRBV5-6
TGTGCCAGCAGCTTCCTAACAGGTGACCAAGAGACCCAGTACTTC
CASSFLTGDQETQYF
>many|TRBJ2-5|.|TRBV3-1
TGTGCCAGCAGCCACCGGGACAGCCGCACTAGCGTACGAGAGACCCAGTACTTC
CASSHRDSRTSVRETQYF
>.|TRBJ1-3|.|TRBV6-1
TGTGCCAGCAGCCAAACGGCAGAGAGCGGAAACACCATATATTTT
CASSQTAESGNTIYF
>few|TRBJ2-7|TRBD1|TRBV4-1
TGCGCCAGCAGCCAGAACTCCTGGACAGGGGGCAACTACGAGCAGTACTTC
CASSQNSWTGGNYEQYF
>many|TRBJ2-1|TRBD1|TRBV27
TGTGCCAGCAGTTTCCTCCGGGACAGATACAATGAGCAGTTCTTC
CASSFLRDRYNEQFF
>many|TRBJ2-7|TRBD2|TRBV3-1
TGTGCCAGCAGCCAGGATAGCGGGAGCGAGCAGTACTTC
CASSQDSGSEQYF
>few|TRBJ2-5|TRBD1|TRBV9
TGTGCCAGCAGCAACGGGACAGGGTGGGGCGAGACCCAGTACTTC
CASSNGTGWGETQYF
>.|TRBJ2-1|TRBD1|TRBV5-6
TGTGCCAGCAGGCGGACAGGGGATGAGCAGTTCTTC
CASRRTGDEQFF
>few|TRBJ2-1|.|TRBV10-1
TGCGCCAGCAGTCCTCTCCAGGACCACTACAATGAGCAGTTCTTC
CASSPLQDHYNEQFF
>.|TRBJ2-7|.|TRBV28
TGTGCCAGCAGTCGGGGGATTTCAGGACTCGAACAGTACTTC
CASSRGISGLEQYF
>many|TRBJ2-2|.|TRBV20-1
TGCAGTGCTAGGACCCCGGGGACCGGGGAGCTGTTTTTT
CSARTPGTGELFF
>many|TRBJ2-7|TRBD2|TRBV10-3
TGTGCCATCAGTGAGTCTCTAGCGGCCTACGAGCAGTACTTC
CAISESLAAYEQYF
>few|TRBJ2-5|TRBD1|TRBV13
TGCGCCAGCAGCCTCTCGACAGGGGGGATAGAGACCCAGTACTTC
CASSLSTGGIETQYF
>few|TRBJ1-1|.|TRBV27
TGTGCCAGCAGTTTTGGGACCCCGAAGGGCACTGAAGCTTTCTTT
CASSFGTPKGTEAFF